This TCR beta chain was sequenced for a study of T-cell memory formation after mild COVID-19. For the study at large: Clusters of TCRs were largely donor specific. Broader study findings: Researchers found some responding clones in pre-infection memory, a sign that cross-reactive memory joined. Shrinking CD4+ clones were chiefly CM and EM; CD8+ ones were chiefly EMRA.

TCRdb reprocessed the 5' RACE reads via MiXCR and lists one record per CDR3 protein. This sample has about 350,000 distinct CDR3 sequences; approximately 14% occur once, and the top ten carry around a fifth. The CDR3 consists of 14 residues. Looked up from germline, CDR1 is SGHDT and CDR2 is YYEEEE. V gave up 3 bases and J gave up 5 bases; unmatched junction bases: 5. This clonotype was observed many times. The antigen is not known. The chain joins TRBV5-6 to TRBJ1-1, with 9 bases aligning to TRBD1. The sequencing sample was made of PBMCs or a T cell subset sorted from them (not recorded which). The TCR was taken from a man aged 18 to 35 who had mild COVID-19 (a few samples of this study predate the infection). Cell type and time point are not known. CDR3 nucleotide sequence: TGTGCCAGCAGCTGGGGACAGGGTTGGACTGAAGCTTTCTTT. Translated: CASSWGQGWTEAFF. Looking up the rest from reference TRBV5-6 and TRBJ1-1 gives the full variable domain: DAGVTQSPTHLIKTRGQQVTLRCSPKSGHDTVSWYQQALGQGPQFIFQYYEEEERQRGNFPDRFSGHQFPNYSSELNVNALLLGDSALYLCASSWGQGWTEAFFGQGTRLTVV.